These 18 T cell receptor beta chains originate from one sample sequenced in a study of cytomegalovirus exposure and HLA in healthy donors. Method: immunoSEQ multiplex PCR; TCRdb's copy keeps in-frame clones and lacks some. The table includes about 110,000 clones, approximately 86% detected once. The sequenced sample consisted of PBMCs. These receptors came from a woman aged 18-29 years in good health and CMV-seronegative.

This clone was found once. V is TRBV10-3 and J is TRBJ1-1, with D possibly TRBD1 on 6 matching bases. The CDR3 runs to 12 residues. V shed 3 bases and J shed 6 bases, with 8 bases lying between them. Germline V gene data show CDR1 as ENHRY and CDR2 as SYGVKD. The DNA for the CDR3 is TGTGCCATCAGTGATAAGGGGGCTGAAGCTTTCTTT. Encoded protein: CAISDKGAEAFF.

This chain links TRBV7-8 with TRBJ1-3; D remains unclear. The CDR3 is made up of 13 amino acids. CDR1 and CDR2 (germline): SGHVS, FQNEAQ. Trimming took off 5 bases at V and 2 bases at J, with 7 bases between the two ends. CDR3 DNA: TGTGCCAGCAGCGGGCCGCCTGGAAACACCATATATTTT. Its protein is CASSGPPGNTIYF. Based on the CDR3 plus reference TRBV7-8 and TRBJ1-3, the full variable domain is GAGVSQSPRYKVAKRGQDVALRCDPISGHVSLFWYQQALGQGPEFLTYFQNEAQLDKSGLPSDRFFAERPEGSVSTLKIQRTQQEDSAVYLCASSGPPGNTIYFGEGSWLTVV.

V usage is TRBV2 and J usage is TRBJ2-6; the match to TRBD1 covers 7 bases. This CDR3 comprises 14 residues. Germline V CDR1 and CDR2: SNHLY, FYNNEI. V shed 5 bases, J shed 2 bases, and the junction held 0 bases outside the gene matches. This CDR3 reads CASSRGPGANVLTF. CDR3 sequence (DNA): TGTGCCAGCAGTAGGGGGCCTGGGGCCAACGTCCTGACTTTC.

CDR3 sequence: CASIRGAGGVNQPQHF. DNA for the CDR3: TGTGCCAGCATTAGGGGTGCAGGGGGTGTCAATCAGCCCCAGCATTTT. The genes are TRBV28 and TRBJ1-5; 7 nucleotides match TRBD1. Germline CDR1 is MDHEN and CDR2 is SYDVKM. With V trimmed by 7 bases and J by 3 bases, 12 bases remained unmatched. This CDR3 comprises 16 residues.

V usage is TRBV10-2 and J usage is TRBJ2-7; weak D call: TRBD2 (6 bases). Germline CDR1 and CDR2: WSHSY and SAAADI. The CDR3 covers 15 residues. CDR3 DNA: TGCGCAGCATGCACCGGTGGAGGGAGGTCCTACGAGCAGTACTTC. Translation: CAACTGGGRSYEQYF.

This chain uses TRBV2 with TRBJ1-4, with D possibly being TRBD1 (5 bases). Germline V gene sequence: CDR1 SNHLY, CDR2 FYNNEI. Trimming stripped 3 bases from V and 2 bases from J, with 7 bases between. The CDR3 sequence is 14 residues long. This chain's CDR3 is CASSDRGTNEKLFF. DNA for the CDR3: TGTGCCAGCAGTGATCGGGGGACTAATGAAAAACTGTTTTTT.

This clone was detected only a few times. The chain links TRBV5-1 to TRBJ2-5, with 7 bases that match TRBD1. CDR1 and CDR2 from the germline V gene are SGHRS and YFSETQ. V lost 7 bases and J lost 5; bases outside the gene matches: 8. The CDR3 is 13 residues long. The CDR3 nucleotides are TGCGCCAGCGCCAGGGGGATCGGGGAGACCCAGTACTTC. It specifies CASARGIGETQYF.

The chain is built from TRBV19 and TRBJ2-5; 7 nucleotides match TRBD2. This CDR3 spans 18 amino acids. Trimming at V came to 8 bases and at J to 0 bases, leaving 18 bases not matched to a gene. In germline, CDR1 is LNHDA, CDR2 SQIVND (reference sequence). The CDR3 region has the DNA TGTGCCAGTGGGGATACAGTCGGGAGGACGGCAAACCAAGAGACCCAGTACTTC. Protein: CASGDTVGRTANQETQYF.

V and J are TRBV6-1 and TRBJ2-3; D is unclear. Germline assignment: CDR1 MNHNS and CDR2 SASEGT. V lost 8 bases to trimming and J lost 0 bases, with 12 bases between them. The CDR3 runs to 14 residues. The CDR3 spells CASLAAYSTDTQYF. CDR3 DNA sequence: TGTGCCAGCTTGGCGGCCTATAGCACAGATACGCAGTATTTT.

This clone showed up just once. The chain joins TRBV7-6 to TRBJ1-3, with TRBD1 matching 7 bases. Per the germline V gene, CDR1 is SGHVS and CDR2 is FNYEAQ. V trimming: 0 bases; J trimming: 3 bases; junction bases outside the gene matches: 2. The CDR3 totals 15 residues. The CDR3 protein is CASSLAGGSGNTIYF. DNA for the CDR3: TGTGCCAGCAGCTTAGCAGGGGGCAGTGGAAACACCATATATTTT. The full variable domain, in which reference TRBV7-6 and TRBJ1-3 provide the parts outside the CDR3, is GAGVSQSPRYKVTKRGQDVALRCDPISGHVSLYWYRQALGQGPEFLTYFNYEAQQDKSGLPNDRFSAERPEGSISTLTIQRTEQRDSAMYRCASSLAGGSGNTIYFGEGSWLTVV.

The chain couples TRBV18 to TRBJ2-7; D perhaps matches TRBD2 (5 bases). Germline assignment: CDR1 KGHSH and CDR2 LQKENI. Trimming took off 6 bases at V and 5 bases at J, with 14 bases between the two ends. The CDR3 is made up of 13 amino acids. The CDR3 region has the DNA TGTGCCAGCTCCCTCCGGGGTCGCGACGAGCAGTACTTC. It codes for CASSLRGRDEQYF.

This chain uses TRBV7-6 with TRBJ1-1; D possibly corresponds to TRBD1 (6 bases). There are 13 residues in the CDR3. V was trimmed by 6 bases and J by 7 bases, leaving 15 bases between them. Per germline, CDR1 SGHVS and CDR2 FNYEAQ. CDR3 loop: CASSRGGAGEAFF. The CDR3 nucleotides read TGTGCCAGCAGTCGAGGGGGGGCCGGTGAAGCTTTCTTT. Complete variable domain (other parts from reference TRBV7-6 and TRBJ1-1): GAGVSQSPRYKVTKRGQDVALRCDPISGHVSLYWYRQALGQGPEFLTYFNYEAQQDKSGLPNDRFSAERPEGSISTLTIQRTEQRDSAMYRCASSRGGAGEAFFGQGTRLTVV.

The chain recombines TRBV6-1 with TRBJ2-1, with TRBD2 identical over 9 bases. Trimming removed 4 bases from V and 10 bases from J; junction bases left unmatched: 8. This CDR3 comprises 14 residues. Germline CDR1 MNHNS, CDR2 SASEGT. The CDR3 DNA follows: TGTGCCAGCAGTGTAGAGGGACTAGCAGGGGAGCAGTTCTTC. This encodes CASSVEGLAGEQFF.

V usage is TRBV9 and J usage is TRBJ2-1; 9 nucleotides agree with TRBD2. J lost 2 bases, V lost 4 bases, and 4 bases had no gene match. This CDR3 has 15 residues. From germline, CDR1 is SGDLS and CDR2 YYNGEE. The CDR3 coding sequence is TGTGCCAGCAGCCCAAGCGGGGGGACCTACAATGAGCAGTTCTTC. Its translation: CASSPSGGTYNEQFF.

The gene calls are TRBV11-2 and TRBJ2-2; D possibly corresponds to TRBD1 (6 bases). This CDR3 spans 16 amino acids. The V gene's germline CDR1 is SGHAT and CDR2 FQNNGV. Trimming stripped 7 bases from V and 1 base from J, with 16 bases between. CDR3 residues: CASTQKQGMNTGELFF. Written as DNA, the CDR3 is TGTGCCAGCACCCAGAAACAGGGCATGAACACCGGGGAGCTGTTTTTT. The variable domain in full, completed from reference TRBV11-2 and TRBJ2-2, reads EAGVAQSPRYKIIEKRQSVAFWCNPISGHATLYWYQQILGQGPKLLIQFQNNGVVDDSQLPKDRFSAERLKGVDSTLKIQPAKLEDSAVYLCASTQKQGMNTGELFFGEGSRLTVL.

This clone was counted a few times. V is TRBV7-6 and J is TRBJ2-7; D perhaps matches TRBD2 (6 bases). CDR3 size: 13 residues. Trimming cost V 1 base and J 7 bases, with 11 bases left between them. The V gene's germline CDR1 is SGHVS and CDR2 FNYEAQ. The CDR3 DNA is TGTGCCAGCAGCTTAGGGGGGGTGGGAGAGCAGTACTTC. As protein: CASSLGGVGEQYF.

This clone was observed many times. In DNA, the CDR3 is TGTGCCAGTAGTATGAGCAGCGGGGCGGTCGAGCAGTACTTC. This gives the protein CASSMSSGAVEQYF. J is TRBJ2-7 and V is TRBV19; 7 bases align to TRBD2. V shed 3 bases, J shed 6 bases, and the junction held 8 bases outside the gene matches. Germline V lookup: CDR1 LNHDA, CDR2 SQIVND (reference sequence). This CDR3 spans 14 amino acids. The full variable domain, with the rest looked up from reference TRBV19 and TRBJ2-7, is DGGITQSPKYLFRKEGQNVTLSCEQNLNHDAMYWYRQDPGQGLRLIYYSQIVNDFQKGDIAEGYSVSREKKESFPLTVTSAQKNPTAFYLCASSMSSGAVEQYFGPGTRLTVT.

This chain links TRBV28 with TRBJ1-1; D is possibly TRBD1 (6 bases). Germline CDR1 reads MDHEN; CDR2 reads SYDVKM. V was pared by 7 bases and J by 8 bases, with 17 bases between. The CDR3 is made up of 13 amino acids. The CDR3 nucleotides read TGTGCCAGCACCCCGGACAGTTATGCCGAAGCTTTCTTT. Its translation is CASTPDSYAEAFF.